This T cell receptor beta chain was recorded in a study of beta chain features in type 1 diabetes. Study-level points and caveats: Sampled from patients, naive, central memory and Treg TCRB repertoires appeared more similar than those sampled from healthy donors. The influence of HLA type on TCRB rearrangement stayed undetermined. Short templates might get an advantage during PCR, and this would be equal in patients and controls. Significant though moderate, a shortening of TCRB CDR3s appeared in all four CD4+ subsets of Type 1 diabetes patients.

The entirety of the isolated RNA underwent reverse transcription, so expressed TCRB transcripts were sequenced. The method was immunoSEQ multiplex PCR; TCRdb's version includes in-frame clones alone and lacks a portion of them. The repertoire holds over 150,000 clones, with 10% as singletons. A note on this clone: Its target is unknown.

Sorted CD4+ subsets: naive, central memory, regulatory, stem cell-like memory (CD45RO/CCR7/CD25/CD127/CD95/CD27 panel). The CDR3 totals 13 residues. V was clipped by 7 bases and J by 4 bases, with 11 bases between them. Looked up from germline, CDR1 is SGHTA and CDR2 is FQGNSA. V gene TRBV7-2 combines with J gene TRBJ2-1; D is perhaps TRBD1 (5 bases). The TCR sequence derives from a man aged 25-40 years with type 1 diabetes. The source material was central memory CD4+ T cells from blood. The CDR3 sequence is CASTSDSYNEQFF. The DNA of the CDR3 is TGTGCCAGCACCTCAGACAGTTACAATGAGCAGTTCTTC.